Listed here is a single TCR beta chain. Per the authors' pipeline: Nucleated cell number was recorded as an estimate derived from reference gene primer amplification. Generated by immunoSEQ multiplex PCR, the TCRdb table keeps only in-frame clones and is missing some. V and J calls and clone size are copied from that table; D and trimming were computed from the DNA. The sample holds fewer than 300,000 clones, roughly 89% seen once. This entry is derived from a study of blood T cell repertoires in COVID-19. Background on the study: Whether acute or convalescent, the COVID-19 samples came from the United States, Italy and Spain. PBMCs, B-cell-depleted T cells, or T cells were the source of the cDNA or gDNA that made up the material.

Germline loops: CDR1 SGHAT, CDR2 FQDESV (reference sequence). The CDR3 extends over 14 amino acids. Trimming removed 3 bases from V and 6 bases from J, with 15 bases in between. This rearrangement joins TRBV11-1 to TRBJ2-7, with D maybe TRBD1 (6 bases). The sample comprised peripheral blood. The clonotype comes from a man in his thirties or forties with acute or convalescent COVID-19. CDR3 region: CASSFQGLSGEQYF. DNA of the CDR3: TGTGCCAGCAGCTTCCAGGGGTTAAGCGGCGAGCAGTACTTC.